The entry that follows covers one T cell receptor beta chain sequence. Sequenced by immunoSEQ multiplex PCR; TCRdb stores in-frame clones only, minus some. This table holds some 19,000 clones, around four fifths found once. Looked up from germline, CDR1 is SGHNT and CDR2 is YENEEA. The CDR3 runs to 15 residues. J lost 5 bases, V lost 5 bases, and 9 bases had no gene match. This sample is part of a study of preoperative IRX-2 immunotherapy in early breast cancer. Treatment indicated: preoperative locoregional IRX-2 cytokine immunotherapy. Patients received preoperative, locoregional IRX-2 cytokine immunotherapy in a phase Ib study.

The genes are TRBV11-3 and TRBJ2-5; 9 bases agree with TRBD1. The sequence was obtained from a human donor with breast cancer. The sequences come from lymph node tissue, collected after IRX-2 immunotherapy. CDR3 coding DNA: TGTGCCAGCAGCCGAGTACAGGGGGCGTTTGAGACCCAGTACTTC. It codes for CASSRVQGAFETQYF.